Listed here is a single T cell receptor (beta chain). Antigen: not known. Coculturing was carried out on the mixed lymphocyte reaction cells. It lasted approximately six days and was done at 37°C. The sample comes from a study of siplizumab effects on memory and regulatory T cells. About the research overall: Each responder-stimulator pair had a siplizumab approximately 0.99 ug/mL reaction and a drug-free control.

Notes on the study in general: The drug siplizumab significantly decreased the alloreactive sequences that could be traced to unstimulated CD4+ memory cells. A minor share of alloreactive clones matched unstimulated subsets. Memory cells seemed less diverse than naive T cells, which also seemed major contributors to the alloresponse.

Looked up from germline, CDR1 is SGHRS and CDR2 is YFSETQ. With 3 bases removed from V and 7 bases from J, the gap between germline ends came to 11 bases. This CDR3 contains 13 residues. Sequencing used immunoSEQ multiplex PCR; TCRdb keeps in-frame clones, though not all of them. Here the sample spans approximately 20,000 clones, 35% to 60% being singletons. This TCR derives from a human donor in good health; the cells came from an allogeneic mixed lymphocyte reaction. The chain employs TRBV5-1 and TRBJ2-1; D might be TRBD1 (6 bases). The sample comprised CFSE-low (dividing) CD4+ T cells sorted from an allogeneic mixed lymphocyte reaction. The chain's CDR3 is CASSSQGWNEQFF. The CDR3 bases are TGCGCCAGCAGCTCACAGGGCTGGAATGAGCAGTTCTTC.